Listed below are T cell receptor beta chains from one sample, sequenced in a study of Ad26.COV2.S vaccination and SARS-CoV-2 variants. Sequenced by immunoSEQ multiplex PCR; TCRdb stores in-frame clones only, minus some. The sample records roughly 320,000 clones, around 84% being singletons. The specimen comprised peripheral blood, sampled in a trial of Ad26.COV2.S vaccine versus placebo. The receptors originated from a person aged 18-60 years who received the Ad26.COV2.S COVID-19 vaccine or a placebo. Both conserved end residues are part of each CDR3. A D gene is named only where the DNA matches it firmly. Not all rows give a size; the values are once, few, many and, for expanded clones, a class.

CASSLGSSSYNEQFF	TGCGCCAGCAGCTTGGGATCGAGCTCCTACAATGAGCAGTTCTTC	.	few	TRBV5-1	TRBJ2-1	15
CASSEDGQPNQPQHF	TGTGCCAGCAGTGAAGATGGGCAGCCCAATCAGCCCCAGCATTTT	.	.	TRBV2	TRBJ1-5	15
CASRWRDTQYF	TGTGCCAGCAGGTGGAGGGATACGCAGTATTTT	.	.	TRBV2	TRBJ2-3	11
CASSRQDMNTEAFF	TGTGCCAGCAGCAGACAAGATATGAACACTGAAGCTTTCTTT	.	.	TRBV6-6	TRBJ1-1	14
CASSPGTAGRRGYTF	TGCGCCAGCAGCCCTGGGACAGCCGGGAGACGTGGCTACACCTTC	TRBD1	.	TRBV5-1	TRBJ1-2	15
CASSTLYEQYF	TGTGCCAGCAGTACACTATACGAGCAGTACTTC	.	.	TRBV7-2	TRBJ2-7	11
CASSFGGSDEQFF	TGTGCCAGCAGCTTCGGAGGGAGCGATGAGCAGTTCTTC	.	once	TRBV7-3	TRBJ2-1	13
CASSEKSRGNEQFF	TGTGCCAGCAGTGAAAAGTCCCGCGGCAATGAGCAGTTCTTC	.	.	TRBV6-1	TRBJ2-1	14
CASSSRSAGGWDTQYF	TGTGCCAGCAGCTCCAGGTCCGCGGGGGGGTGGGATACGCAGTATTTT	TRBD2	.	TRBV7-2	TRBJ2-3	16
CASNNRGTSTPNEQFF	TGCGCCAGCAACAATCGTGGGACTAGCACACCCAATGAGCAGTTCTTC	TRBD2	.	TRBV5-1	TRBJ2-1	16
CASTTGQNLNTEAFF	TGCGCCAGCACCACCGGACAGAACTTGAACACTGAAGCTTTCTTT	.	.	TRBV5-1	TRBJ1-1	15
CASSQVGVRGYTF	TGTGCCAGCAGCCAAGTGGGGGTTAGGGGCTACACCTTC	.	.	TRBV3-1/TRBV3-2	TRBJ1-2	13
CASIGTGGGYGYTF	TGTGCCAGCATTGGGACAGGGGGTGGCTATGGCTACACCTTC	TRBD1	.	TRBV6-5	TRBJ1-2	14